One TCR beta chain is described in this entry. These data come from a study of shared clonotypes between healthy human individuals. CD45RO-negative CD8 cells positively selected for CCR7 made up the naive population, which excluded terminally differentiated effector memory CD45RA+ cells. The germline V gene has CDR1 LNHDA and CDR2 SQIVND (reference sequence). V gave up 5 bases and J gave up 3 bases; unmatched junction bases: 6. The length of the CDR3 is 14 residues. At a deep level, the assay was run. Produced via immunoSEQ multiplex PCR; TCRdb's table is partial and in-frame only. The data show about 1,900,000 clones, less than 95% seen once.

The gene calls are TRBV19 and TRBJ2-7; 8 bases are a match to TRBD2. Specimen: naive CD8+ T cells sorted from blood. The receptor was derived from a man younger than 30 in good health. In DNA, the CDR3 is TGTGCCAGTAGTTTGCGGGAGGTCAGCTACGAGCAGTACTTC. Amino acids: CASSLREVSYEQYF.